A selection of T cell receptor beta chains follows, all from one sample in a study of Ad26.COV2.S vaccination and SARS-CoV-2 variants. Measured with immunoSEQ multiplex PCR; TCRdb has only the in-frame clones, and not every one. The table includes approximately 280,000 clones, more than 75% detected once. Material: peripheral blood, obtained in a trial of Ad26.COV2.S vaccine versus placebo. The receptors originated from a person aged 18-65 years who received the Ad26.COV2.S COVID-19 vaccine or a placebo. The CDR3 runs from the conserved cysteine through the conserved F or W. A D gene is named only where the DNA matches it firmly. Expanded clones get a size class; other rows say once, few or many, or leave the size out.

j_call: TRBJ1-4; cdr3_length: 10; clone_size: .; d_call: .; v_call: TRBV27; cdr3_nt: TGTGCCAGTCCCCCTGGAAAACTGTTTTTT; cdr3_aa: CASPPGKLFF
j_call: TRBJ2-5; cdr3_length: 17; clone_size: .; d_call: TRBD2; v_call: TRBV5-6; cdr3_nt: TGTGCCAGCAGCTTGTGGCCTAGCGGGAGTCAGGGAGAGACCCAGTACTTC; cdr3_aa: CASSLWPSGSQGETQYF
j_call: TRBJ2-2; cdr3_length: 12; clone_size: .; d_call: .; v_call: TRBV30; cdr3_nt: TGTGCCTGGAACCCGTTGGGGGGGGAGCTGTTTTTT; cdr3_aa: CAWNPLGGELFF
j_call: TRBJ2-5; cdr3_length: 13; clone_size: .; d_call: .; v_call: TRBV11-1; cdr3_nt: TGTGCCAGCGGCACGGACGGGGGAGAGACCCAGTACTTC; cdr3_aa: CASGTDGGETQYF
j_call: TRBJ2-1; cdr3_length: 16; clone_size: .; d_call: TRBD2; v_call: TRBV3-1/TRBV3-2; cdr3_nt: TGTGCCAGCAGCCGACTAGCGGGAGTAGTCTGGGATGAGCAGTTCTTC; cdr3_aa: CASSRLAGVVWDEQFF
j_call: TRBJ2-2; cdr3_length: 12; clone_size: .; d_call: .; v_call: TRBV29-1; cdr3_nt: TGCAGCGTTGTTGGGGCCACCGGGGAGCTGTTTTTT; cdr3_aa: CSVVGATGELFF
j_call: TRBJ1-3; cdr3_length: 15; clone_size: many; d_call: TRBD1; v_call: TRBV4-3; cdr3_nt: TGCGCCAGCAGCGAATCCCGGGACAGGGGAAACACCATATATTTT; cdr3_aa: CASSESRDRGNTIYF
j_call: TRBJ1-1; cdr3_length: 18; clone_size: .; d_call: .; v_call: TRBV9; cdr3_nt: TGTGCCAGCAGTGTTGGACTCGGAGGGGTCCCGATGAACACTGAAGCTTTCTTT; cdr3_aa: CASSVGLGGVPMNTEAFF
j_call: TRBJ1-2; cdr3_length: 12; clone_size: .; d_call: .; v_call: TRBV18; cdr3_nt: TGTGCCAGCTCACCACGAGGTTATGGCTACACCTTC; cdr3_aa: CASSPRGYGYTF
j_call: TRBJ1-4; cdr3_length: 14; clone_size: .; d_call: .; v_call: TRBV2; cdr3_nt: TGTGCCAGCAGCCTGGACGCAACTAATGAAAAACTGTTTTTT; cdr3_aa: CASSLDATNEKLFF
j_call: TRBJ2-1; cdr3_length: 13; clone_size: once; d_call: .; v_call: TRBV27; cdr3_nt: TGTGCCAGCAGTTTTAGCGGCCCAGATGAGCAGTTCTTC; cdr3_aa: CASSFSGPDEQFF
j_call: TRBJ2-2; cdr3_length: 16; clone_size: .; d_call: TRBD2; v_call: TRBV29-1; cdr3_nt: TGCAGCGTTGAATTCAGTCTGGCGGGGGGAACCGGGGAGCTGTTTTTT; cdr3_aa: CSVEFSLAGGTGELFF
j_call: TRBJ2-7; cdr3_length: 15; clone_size: .; d_call: .; v_call: TRBV7-9; cdr3_nt: TGTGCCAGCAGCCGGACAGTATTACCAACCTACGAGCAGTACTTC; cdr3_aa: CASSRTVLPTYEQYF
j_call: TRBJ1-4; cdr3_length: 17; clone_size: .; d_call: TRBD1; v_call: TRBV23-1; cdr3_nt: TGCGCCAGCAGCCCCCCCGGGACAGGGGCAACTAATGAAAAACTGTTTTTT; cdr3_aa: CASSPPGTGATNEKLFF
j_call: TRBJ2-5; cdr3_length: 13; clone_size: .; d_call: .; v_call: TRBV18; cdr3_nt: TGTGCCAGCTCGGCAGGGATCCGAGAGACCCAGTACTTC; cdr3_aa: CASSAGIRETQYF
j_call: TRBJ1-2; cdr3_length: 16; clone_size: .; d_call: TRBD1; v_call: TRBV4-1; cdr3_nt: TGCGCCAGCAGCCAATACTCGGGACAGGGGGCGGCTGGCTACACCTTC; cdr3_aa: CASSQYSGQGAAGYTF
j_call: TRBJ1-2; cdr3_length: 17; clone_size: .; d_call: TRBD1; v_call: TRBV5-5; cdr3_nt: TGTGCCAGCAGCACGGGCCCGACAGGGGGTTCTCGATATGGCTACACCTTC; cdr3_aa: CASSTGPTGGSRYGYTF
j_call: TRBJ1-5; cdr3_length: 16; clone_size: .; d_call: .; v_call: TRBV28; cdr3_nt: TGTGCCAGCAGTTTACCCCCTGGGGGGGCGTATCAGCCCCAGCATTTT; cdr3_aa: CASSLPPGGAYQPQHF
j_call: TRBJ2-3; cdr3_length: 15; clone_size: .; d_call: TRBD1; v_call: TRBV10-3; cdr3_nt: TGTGCCATCAGCGGAACGGACAGGTCGACAGATACGCAGTATTTT; cdr3_aa: CAISGTDRSTDTQYF
j_call: TRBJ2-7; cdr3_length: 15; clone_size: .; d_call: TRBD2; v_call: TRBV27; cdr3_nt: TGTGCCAGCAGTGCGACTAGCGGGAGGACCTACGAGCAGTACTTC; cdr3_aa: CASSATSGRTYEQYF
j_call: TRBJ2-1; cdr3_length: 15; clone_size: .; d_call: .; v_call: TRBV27; cdr3_nt: TGTGCCAGCAGTTTAGGGGCAGACCGTTTCAATGAGCAGTTCTTC; cdr3_aa: CASSLGADRFNEQFF
j_call: TRBJ2-1; cdr3_length: 14; clone_size: .; d_call: .; v_call: TRBV29-1; cdr3_nt: TGCAGCGTTGTGGCTAGGGGTCTTAACAATGAGCAGTTCTTC; cdr3_aa: CSVVARGLNNEQFF
j_call: TRBJ1-1; cdr3_length: 16; clone_size: .; d_call: .; v_call: TRBV7-2; cdr3_nt: TGTGCCAGCAGCTTAGCGTTTGAGATAGACTACACTGAAGCTTTCTTT; cdr3_aa: CASSLAFEIDYTEAFF
j_call: TRBJ2-3; cdr3_length: 15; clone_size: once; d_call: .; v_call: TRBV5-1; cdr3_nt: TGCGCCAGCAGCTTGTTCTCCTGGCGCACAGATACGCAGTATTTT; cdr3_aa: CASSLFSWRTDTQYF
j_call: TRBJ1-1; cdr3_length: 17; clone_size: few; d_call: TRBD1; v_call: TRBV27; cdr3_nt: TGTGCCAGCAAGCTCGAATATCGACAGGGACGCGACACTGAAGCTTTCTTT; cdr3_aa: CASKLEYRQGRDTEAFF
j_call: TRBJ1-5; cdr3_length: 15; clone_size: few; d_call: .; v_call: TRBV21-1; cdr3_nt: TGTGCCAGCAGCCTACAGGGGACATGGGGTCAGCCCCAGCATTTT; cdr3_aa: CASSLQGTWGQPQHF
j_call: TRBJ1-1; cdr3_length: 14; clone_size: .; d_call: .; v_call: TRBV7-9; cdr3_nt: TGTGCCAGCAGCTTACAAGGGAGCGGCACTGAAGCTTTCTTT; cdr3_aa: CASSLQGSGTEAFF
j_call: TRBJ2-1; cdr3_length: 16; clone_size: .; d_call: TRBD1; v_call: TRBV5-1; cdr3_nt: TGCGCCAGCAGTGAACCCGGGACAGGGGGCAGGGGTGAGCAGTTCTTC; cdr3_aa: CASSEPGTGGRGEQFF
j_call: TRBJ1-2; cdr3_length: 11; clone_size: .; d_call: .; v_call: TRBV10-2; cdr3_nt: TGCGCCAGCAGTGAGGACGGTGGCTACACCTTC; cdr3_aa: CASSEDGGYTF
j_call: TRBJ2-1; cdr3_length: 14; clone_size: once; d_call: TRBD1; v_call: TRBV9; cdr3_nt: TGTGCCAGCAGCGAGTGGGGACAGTACAATGAGCAGTTCTTC; cdr3_aa: CASSEWGQYNEQFF
j_call: TRBJ2-5; cdr3_length: 13; clone_size: .; d_call: TRBD2; v_call: TRBV6-5; cdr3_nt: TGTGCCGCGAGGCGGGCGGGAGGCCAGACCCAGTACTTC; cdr3_aa: CAARRAGGQTQYF
j_call: TRBJ1-1; cdr3_length: 17; clone_size: .; d_call: .; v_call: TRBV7-2; cdr3_nt: TGTGCCAGCAGCAACGTCCCCCGCAGGGCCTTGAACACTGAAGCTTTCTTT; cdr3_aa: CASSNVPRRALNTEAFF
j_call: TRBJ1-6; cdr3_length: 15; clone_size: .; d_call: TRBD1; v_call: TRBV5-5; cdr3_nt: TGTGCCAGCAGCGCCACGACAGGGGGGAATTCACCCCTCCACTTT; cdr3_aa: CASSATTGGNSPLHF
j_call: TRBJ1-3; cdr3_length: 17; clone_size: once; d_call: TRBD1; v_call: TRBV9; cdr3_nt: TGTGCCAGCAGCGTAGGAGGACAGGGGAGCTCTGGAAACACCATATATTTT; cdr3_aa: CASSVGGQGSSGNTIYF
j_call: TRBJ1-1; cdr3_length: 14; clone_size: .; d_call: .; v_call: TRBV4-1; cdr3_nt: TGCGCCAGCAGCCAAGATCTGAGGGCAGGGTTGGCTTTCTTT; cdr3_aa: CASSQDLRAGLAFF
j_call: TRBJ2-3; cdr3_length: 11; clone_size: .; d_call: .; v_call: TRBV28; cdr3_nt: TGTGCCAGCAGCTCCCTCCACACCGTCCTTTTT; cdr3_aa: CASSSLHTVLF
j_call: TRBJ1-3; cdr3_length: 14; clone_size: .; d_call: .; v_call: TRBV6-5; cdr3_nt: TGTGCCAGCAGACAAACACGCTCTGGAAACACCATATATTTT; cdr3_aa: CASRQTRSGNTIYF
j_call: TRBJ1-4; cdr3_length: 13; clone_size: .; d_call: .; v_call: TRBV18; cdr3_nt: TGTGCCAGCTCAAGAGCAACTAATGAAAAACTGTTTTTT; cdr3_aa: CASSRATNEKLFF
j_call: TRBJ1-1; cdr3_length: 13; clone_size: .; d_call: TRBD1; v_call: TRBV6-5; cdr3_nt: TGTGCCAGCGGTACAGGGGTGAACACTGAAGCTTTCTTT; cdr3_aa: CASGTGVNTEAFF
j_call: TRBJ1-1; cdr3_length: 14; clone_size: once; d_call: .; v_call: TRBV3-1/TRBV3-2; cdr3_nt: TGTGCCAGCACCAACTCTATAGTGAACACTGAAGCTTTCTTT; cdr3_aa: CASTNSIVNTEAFF
j_call: TRBJ1-2; cdr3_length: 15; clone_size: .; d_call: .; v_call: TRBV13; cdr3_nt: TGTGCCAGCAGCCCCCGAGGCGGGGGCCGGGATGGCTACACCTTC; cdr3_aa: CASSPRGGGRDGYTF
j_call: TRBJ2-1; cdr3_length: 18; clone_size: .; d_call: TRBD2; v_call: TRBV5-1; cdr3_nt: TGCGCCAGCAGTCCTGGGACTAGCGGGAGTAAGCAAAGCAATGAGCAGTTCTTC; cdr3_aa: CASSPGTSGSKQSNEQFF
j_call: TRBJ1-6; cdr3_length: 13; clone_size: .; d_call: .; v_call: TRBV19; cdr3_nt: TGTGCCAGCGACCCTCGGGGCGATTCACCCCTCCACTTT; cdr3_aa: CASDPRGDSPLHF
j_call: TRBJ2-7; cdr3_length: 13; clone_size: once; d_call: .; v_call: TRBV12-3/TRBV12-4; cdr3_nt: TGTGCCAGCAGTTTTGCAGAAACCTACGAGCAGTACTTC; cdr3_aa: CASSFAETYEQYF
j_call: TRBJ2-3; cdr3_length: 16; clone_size: .; d_call: TRBD2; v_call: TRBV7-2; cdr3_nt: TGTGCCAGCAGCCCCCCGGTCCGGGGGGAACTGAATACGCAGTATTTT; cdr3_aa: CASSPPVRGELNTQYF
j_call: TRBJ2-7; cdr3_length: 14; clone_size: .; d_call: TRBD2; v_call: TRBV30; cdr3_nt: TGTGCCTGGGGATCAGGCGGGGGGGCCTACGAGCAGTACTTC; cdr3_aa: CAWGSGGGAYEQYF
j_call: TRBJ2-3; cdr3_length: 15; clone_size: .; d_call: .; v_call: TRBV2; cdr3_nt: TGTGCCAGCAGCTACAGGGCTGAGAGTCCAGATACGCAGTATTTT; cdr3_aa: CASSYRAESPDTQYF
j_call: TRBJ1-1; cdr3_length: 15; clone_size: .; d_call: .; v_call: TRBV5-1; cdr3_nt: TGCGCCAGCAGCTTATCTCCCGGGGCGGACACTGAAGCTTTCTTT; cdr3_aa: CASSLSPGADTEAFF
j_call: TRBJ2-1; cdr3_length: 15; clone_size: .; d_call: TRBD2; v_call: TRBV25-1; cdr3_nt: TGTGCCAGCAGTCCCGGGACTAGCCCAATGAATGAGCAGTTCTTC; cdr3_aa: CASSPGTSPMNEQFF
j_call: TRBJ1-6; cdr3_length: 15; clone_size: .; d_call: TRBD1; v_call: TRBV18; cdr3_nt: TGTGCCAGCTCACCAGAGGGACAGTATAATTCACCCCTCCACTTT; cdr3_aa: CASSPEGQYNSPLHF
j_call: TRBJ2-1; cdr3_length: 15; clone_size: .; d_call: TRBD1; v_call: TRBV19; cdr3_nt: TGTGCCAGTAAGGACGGGACAGCCTACTACAATGAGCAGTTCTTC; cdr3_aa: CASKDGTAYYNEQFF
j_call: TRBJ1-5; cdr3_length: 17; clone_size: .; d_call: .; v_call: TRBV6-6; cdr3_nt: TGTGCCAGCAGTCCCGACCTAACGGGGGGGGTCGGGCAGCCCCAGCATTTT; cdr3_aa: CASSPDLTGGVGQPQHF
j_call: TRBJ2-5; cdr3_length: 16; clone_size: .; d_call: TRBD1; v_call: TRBV27; cdr3_nt: TGTGCCAGCAGTTTATCGGGAGAAGACAGGGGAAAGACCCAGTACTTC; cdr3_aa: CASSLSGEDRGKTQYF
j_call: TRBJ2-1; cdr3_length: 17; clone_size: .; d_call: .; v_call: TRBV5-4; cdr3_nt: TGTGCCAGCAGCTTGGGTTCCGGCGGGGAGGCCTACAATGAGCAGTTCTTC; cdr3_aa: CASSLGSGGEAYNEQFF